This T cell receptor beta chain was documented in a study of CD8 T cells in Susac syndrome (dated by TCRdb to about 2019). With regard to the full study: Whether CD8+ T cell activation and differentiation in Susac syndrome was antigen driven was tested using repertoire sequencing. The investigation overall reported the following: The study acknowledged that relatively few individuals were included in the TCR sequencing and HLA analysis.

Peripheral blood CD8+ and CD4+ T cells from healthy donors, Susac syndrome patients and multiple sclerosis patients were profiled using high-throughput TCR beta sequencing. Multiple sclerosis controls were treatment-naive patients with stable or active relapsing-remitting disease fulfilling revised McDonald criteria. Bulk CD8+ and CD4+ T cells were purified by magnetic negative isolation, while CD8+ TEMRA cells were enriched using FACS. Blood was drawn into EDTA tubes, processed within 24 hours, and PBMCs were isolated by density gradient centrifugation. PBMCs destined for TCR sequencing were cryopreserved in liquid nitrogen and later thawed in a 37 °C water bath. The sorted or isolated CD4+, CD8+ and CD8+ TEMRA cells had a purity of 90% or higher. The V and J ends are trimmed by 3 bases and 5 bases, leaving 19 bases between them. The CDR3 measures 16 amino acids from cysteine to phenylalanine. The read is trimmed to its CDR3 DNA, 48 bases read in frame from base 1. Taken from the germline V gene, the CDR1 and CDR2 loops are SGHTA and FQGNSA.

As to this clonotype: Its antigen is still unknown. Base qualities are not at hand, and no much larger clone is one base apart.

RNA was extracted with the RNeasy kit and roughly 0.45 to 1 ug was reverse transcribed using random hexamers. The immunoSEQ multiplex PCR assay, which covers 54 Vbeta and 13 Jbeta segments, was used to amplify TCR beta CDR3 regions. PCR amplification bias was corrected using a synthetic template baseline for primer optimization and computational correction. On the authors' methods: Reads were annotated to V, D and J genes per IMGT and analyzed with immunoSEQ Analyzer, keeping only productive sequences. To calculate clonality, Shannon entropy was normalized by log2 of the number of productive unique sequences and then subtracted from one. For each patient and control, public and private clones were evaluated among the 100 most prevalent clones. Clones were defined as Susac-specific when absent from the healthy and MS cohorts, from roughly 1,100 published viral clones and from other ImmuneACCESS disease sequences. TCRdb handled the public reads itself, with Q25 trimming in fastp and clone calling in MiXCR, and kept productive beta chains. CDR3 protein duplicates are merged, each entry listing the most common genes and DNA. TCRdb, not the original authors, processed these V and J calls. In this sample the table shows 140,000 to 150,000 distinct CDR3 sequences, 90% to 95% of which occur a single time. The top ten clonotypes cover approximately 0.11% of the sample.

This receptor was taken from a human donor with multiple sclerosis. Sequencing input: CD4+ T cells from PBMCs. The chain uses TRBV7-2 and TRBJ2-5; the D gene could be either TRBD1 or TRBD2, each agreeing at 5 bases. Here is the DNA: TGTGCCAGCAGCTTTCGGCGACCGCACGAGGGGGAGACCCAGTACTTC. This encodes CASSFRRPHEGETQYF.